This T cell receptor (beta chain) was recovered during a study of blood T cell repertoires in COVID-19. Study-wide context: Sources were T cells, B-cell-depleted T cells, or PBMCs; the material itself was cDNA or gDNA.

Clones were read by immunoSEQ multiplex PCR, and TCRdb kept only the in-frame ones, dropping some. This table has about 44,000 clones, nearly 90% appearing once. The CDR3 has 16 residues. The ends lost 2 bases at V and 4 bases at J; junction bases unmatched: 8. Per the germline V gene, CDR1 is SGDLS and CDR2 is YYNGEE. This clone was detected a few times. Sequences were obtained from peripheral blood. The chain couples TRBV9 to TRBJ2-1; 8 bases match TRBD2. The sequence derives from a man in his 70s with active COVID-19. CDR3 sequence reads: CASSVGAGGVYNEQFF. For the CDR3, the DNA is TGTGCCAGCAGCGTGGGCGCGGGGGGTGTATACAATGAGCAGTTCTTC.